A selection of T cell receptor beta chains follows, all from one sample in a study of blood T cell repertoires in COVID-19. The repertoire was sequenced with immunoSEQ multiplex PCR; TCRdb's copy has only in-frame clones and lacks some. The repertoire holds about 170,000 clones, with 85% to 95% as singletons. The sequenced sample consisted of peripheral blood. These receptors were collected from a woman in her forties or fifties with acute or convalescent COVID-19. Both conserved end residues are part of each CDR3. Each record gives: CDR3 length, D gene, V gene, J gene, clone size, CDR3 DNA, CDR3 protein. The D gene is left open where the match is weak. Clone sizes are given selectively: once, few, many, or a class where the clone is expanded.

>14|TRBD1|TRBV12-5|TRBJ1-6|once
TGTGCTAGTGGTTTAACAGGGGCTAATTCACCCCTCCACTTT
CASGLTGANSPLHF
>16|TRBD2|TRBV30|TRBJ2-3|.
TGTGCCTGGAGTGGACTAGCGGGGTCTAGCACAGATACGCAGTATTTT
CAWSGLAGSSTDTQYF
>14|TRBD1|TRBV7-2|TRBJ2-5|.
TGTGCCAGCAGACAGGGACAGGGAGTACAGACCCAGTACTTC
CASRQGQGVQTQYF
>12|.|TRBV6-4|TRBJ1-5|.
TGTGCCAGCAGTACAGAAGGTCAGCCCCAGCATTTT
CASSTEGQPQHF
>15|.|TRBV5-4|TRBJ1-2|.
TGTGCCAGCAGCTTAGATCTTGCGAATTCCTATGGCTACACCTTC
CASSLDLANSYGYTF
>12|.|TRBV15|TRBJ2-3|.
TGTGCCACCAGCCCATTGACAGATACGCAGTATTTT
CATSPLTDTQYF
>13|TRBD1|TRBV6-5|TRBJ1-5|.
TGTGCCAGCAGTCTCGGGACAGGCCAGCCCCAGCATTTT
CASSLGTGQPQHF
>14|TRBD1|TRBV19|TRBJ1-1|.
TGTGCCAGTAGCTATCCGGGACAGGTTGTCGAGGCTTTCTTT
CASSYPGQVVEAFF
>13|.|TRBV30|TRBJ2-1|.
TGTGCCTGGAGTTCGACCTTACAGGTTGAGCAGTTCTTC
CAWSSTLQVEQFF
>14|.|TRBV6-5|TRBJ1-4|.
TGTGCCAGCAGTTACTCACAGTTTGGTGAAAAACTGTTTTTT
CASSYSQFGEKLFF
>14|.|TRBV27|TRBJ2-7|.
TGTGCCAGCAGTCGCCAGGCGAGCTCCTACGAGCAGTACTTC
CASSRQASSYEQYF
>14|.|TRBV19|TRBJ1-1|.
TGTGCCAGTAGCCTAGGACAGTCGAACACTGAAGCTTTCTTT
CASSLGQSNTEAFF
>18|.|TRBV24-1|TRBJ1-2|.
TGTGCCACCAGCCACACGACAGGACCCGATGAAGCTAACTATGGCTACACCTTC
CATSHTTGPDEANYGYTF
>15|.|TRBV15|TRBJ1-2|.
TGTGCCACCAGCAGAGAGGCGGGAAGGGGAGGAGGCTACACCTTC
CATSREAGRGGGYTF
>15|TRBD1|TRBV10-3|TRBJ1-3|once
TGTGCCATCAGTGAGGCAGGGGGCTCTGGAAACACCATATATTTT
CAISEAGGSGNTIYF
>18|.|TRBV24-1|TRBJ1-1|.
TGTGCCACCAGTGATTTACTGAAGAGACAGCTCAATAACACTGAAGCTTTCTTT
CATSDLLKRQLNNTEAFF
>14|.|TRBV7-8|TRBJ1-5|.
TGTGCCAGCAGCTGGTCAGGGGCGAATCAGCCCCAGCATTTT
CASSWSGANQPQHF
>15|TRBD1|TRBV6-5|TRBJ2-2|.
TGTGCCAGCAGTTACGGGCCAGGGGGCACCGGGGAGCTGTTTTTT
CASSYGPGGTGELFF
>16|TRBD1|TRBV30|TRBJ2-2|.
TGTGCCTGGGATACCCTGGGGGACAGGACGACCGGGGAGCTGTTTTTT
CAWDTLGDRTTGELFF
>15|TRBD1|TRBV19|TRBJ1-2|.
TGTGCCAGTAGTTTCGGGGACAGGGCCCTATATGGCTACACCTTC
CASSFGDRALYGYTF
>13|.|TRBV30|TRBJ2-7|.
TGTGCCTGGAAGGGGCTCGACTCCTACGAGCAGTACTTC
CAWKGLDSYEQYF
>13|.|TRBV7-6|TRBJ1-3|.
TGTGCCAGCAGCCAAGCCTCCAGAAACACCATATATTTT
CASSQASRNTIYF
>16|TRBD1|TRBV2|TRBJ1-1|.
TGTGCCAGCAGTACAAGTCCCGGGACAGGGCACACTGAAGCTTTCTTT
CASSTSPGTGHTEAFF
>12|.|TRBV15|TRBJ2-3|.
TGTGCCACCAGCAAGGACTTAGATACGCAGTATTTT
CATSKDLDTQYF
>13|.|TRBV10-3|TRBJ2-7|.
TGTGCCATCAGTGTAGGGGGGGACTACGAGCAGTACTTC
CAISVGGDYEQYF
>15|TRBD1|TRBV4-1|TRBJ1-2|.
TGCGCCAGCAGCCAAGAGGAACAGGGGGCGTTTGGCTACACCTTC
CASSQEEQGAFGYTF
>13|.|TRBV3-1/TRBV3-2|TRBJ1-1|.
TGTGCCAGCAGCCGTCGGAGGAACACTGAAGCTTTCTTT
CASSRRRNTEAFF
>14|.|TRBV5-1|TRBJ1-2|.
TGCGCCAGCAGACGGACCGGGACAAGCTATGGCTACACCTTC
CASRRTGTSYGYTF
>15|TRBD2|TRBV7-2|TRBJ2-2|.
TGTGCCAGCAGTTTTAGCGGGGCGAACACCGGGGAGCTGTTTTTT
CASSFSGANTGELFF
>15|.|TRBV28|TRBJ2-1|.
TGTGCCAGCAGCCGCTCGGGACACCCTCCAGTTGAGCAGTTCTTC
CASSRSGHPPVEQFF
>15|TRBD2|TRBV28|TRBJ2-1|.
TGTGCCAGCAGTTTAGGGACTACCCGGGAGAATGAGCAGTTCTTC
CASSLGTTRENEQFF
>14|.|TRBV4-1|TRBJ1-1|.
TGCGCCAGCAGCGAGGGGGTATTGAACACTGAAGCTTTCTTT
CASSEGVLNTEAFF
>13|TRBD1|TRBV6-6|TRBJ1-4|once
TGTGCCAGCAGTACGGGACAGGGACAAAAACTGTTTTTT
CASSTGQGQKLFF
>14|.|TRBV18|TRBJ2-2|once
TGTGCCAGCTCCCTCCAGGGAAACACCGGGGAGCTGTTTTTT
CASSLQGNTGELFF
>13|.|TRBV12-5|TRBJ1-2|.
TGTGCTAGTGTCCCAGACAGATTCTATGGCTACACCTTC
CASVPDRFYGYTF
>15|TRBD2|TRBV28|TRBJ2-7|.
TGTGCCAGCAGTCAACTTGGGGGGAGCGGGAACGAGCAGTACTTC
CASSQLGGSGNEQYF
>14|.|TRBV19|TRBJ1-1|.
TGTGCCAGTAGTATAACTGGCGGGAACACTGAAGCTTTCTTT
CASSITGGNTEAFF
>16|.|TRBV2|TRBJ1-5|.
TGTGCCAGCAGTGAAGGTTTGGGCGCCCGCTCTGCGCCCCAGCATTTT
CASSEGLGARSAPQHF
>14|TRBD2|TRBV27|TRBJ2-7|.
TGTGCCAGCATCACTAGCGGGAGCTCCTACGAGCAGTACTTC
CASITSGSSYEQYF
>15|.|TRBV7-2|TRBJ1-3|.
TGTGCCAGCAGCCACGGCGCTAGCTCTGGAAACACCATATATTTT
CASSHGASSGNTIYF
>14|.|TRBV28|TRBJ2-7|.
TGTGCCAGCAGCTTTATATCAGGATCCCACGAGCAGTACTTC
CASSFISGSHEQYF
>15|TRBD1|TRBV5-4|TRBJ1-1|once
TGTGCCAGCAGCTCCCTGGGACAGATTCAGACTGAAGCTTTCTTT
CASSSLGQIQTEAFF
>14|TRBD2|TRBV7-9|TRBJ2-1|.
TGTGCCAGCAACTTAGCGGGAGGAACGGATGAGCAGTTCTTC
CASNLAGGTDEQFF
>15|TRBD1|TRBV7-8|TRBJ1-2|.
TGTGCCAGCAGCACTAGGGTCCAGGGGGCTGGTGGCTACACCTTC
CASSTRVQGAGGYTF
>12|TRBD1|TRBV12-3/TRBV12-4|TRBJ1-2|.
TGTGCCAGCAGTCCGGGACAGCGGCACTACACCTTC
CASSPGQRHYTF
>13|.|TRBV7-2|TRBJ2-7|.
TGTGCCAGCAGCTTTTGGAGCTCCTACGAGCAGTACTTC
CASSFWSSYEQYF
>17|TRBD2|TRBV7-6|TRBJ2-1|.
TGTGCCAGCAGCTTTGGGACTAGCGGGAGGACTAACAATGAGCAGTTCTTC
CASSFGTSGRTNNEQFF
>13|.|TRBV12-5|TRBJ1-1|many
TGTGCTAGTGGTTCTGAGACGGGTACTGAAGCTTTCTTT
CASGSETGTEAFF
>15|TRBD1|TRBV6-5|TRBJ1-4|.
TGTGCCAGCACCCCACGGAGAGGGGGCGGTGAAAAACTGTTTTTT
CASTPRRGGGEKLFF
>14|TRBD1|TRBV7-9|TRBJ1-2|.
TGTGCCAGCAGCTTCCAGGGGGCATTCTATGGCTACACCTTC
CASSFQGAFYGYTF
>17|TRBD1|TRBV2|TRBJ2-6|.
TGTGCCAGCAGTGACGGGGGACAGGGGTCTGGGGCCAACGTCCTGACTTTC
CASSDGGQGSGANVLTF
>16|.|TRBV1|TRBJ2-3|.
TGCACCAGCAGCCAAGATCGGGACAGGAACACAGATACGCAGTATTTT
CTSSQDRDRNTDTQYF